The 32 T cell receptor beta chains presented below share a single source sample, sequenced in a study of neurological immune-mediated disorders. Described time point: technical triplicate 2. Via MiXCR, TCRdb re-called the 5' RACE reads, giving one row per CDR3 protein. The sample lists under 70,000 distinct CDR3 sequences, around 24% occurring once. The sample consisted of PBMCs. Receptors originate from a man in his 60s with HTLV-1-associated myelopathy (HAM/TSP).

This clonotype was seen ten or more times. The chain uses TRBV27 and TRBJ1-2; no firm D call. Germline CDR1 MNHEY, CDR2 SMNVEV (reference sequence). The CDR3 covers 13 residues. V shed 3 bases and J shed 8 bases, with 13 bases lying between them. This CDR3 is CASSFRAGGGYTF. The CDR3 DNA follows: TGTGCCAGCAGTTTCCGGGCAGGAGGCGGCTACACCTTC.

J is TRBJ2-7 and V is TRBV20-1, with 7 bases aligning to TRBD1. CDR3 length: 16 amino acids. V was pared by 2 bases and J by 0 bases, with 10 bases of the junction left unmatched. The germline gives CDR1 DFQATT, CDR2 SNEGSKA (reference sequence). CDR3 DNA sequence: TGCAGTGCTAGAAACAGGGGTAGGGTAAGCTCCTACGAGCAGTACTTC. It codes for CSARNRGRVSSYEQYF.

This clonotype has ten or more counts. V usage is TRBV29-1 and J usage is TRBJ1-5; perhaps TRBD1 as D (6 bases). Germline values: CDR1 SQVTM, CDR2 ANQGSEA. V dropped 4 bases and J dropped 4 bases, with 11 bases sitting between them. CDR3 length: 13 amino acids. The CDR3 spells CSVAPGVNQPQHF. CDR3 DNA sequence: TGCAGCGTTGCCCCAGGGGTGAATCAGCCCCAGCATTTT.

This clonotype has a count of ten or more. V usage is TRBV5-1 and J usage is TRBJ2-1, with D perhaps matching TRBD2 (6 bases). Germline CDR1 reads SGHRS; CDR2 reads YFSETQ. V was pared by 7 bases and J by 5 bases, with 19 bases between. The CDR3 is made up of 15 amino acids. CDR3 sequence (DNA): TGCGCCAGCGCCCGGGACTTTTCCAATAACAATGAGCAGTTCTTC. This encodes CASARDFSNNNEQFF.

Many counts were recorded for this clonotype. A much larger clone differs by one base, so this may be a read error. The rearrangement uses TRBV5-1 and TRBJ2-5; 8 nucleotides line up with TRBD1. Looked up from germline, CDR1 is SGHRS and CDR2 is YFSETQ. This CDR3 contains 14 residues. J lost 2 bases, V lost 0 bases, and 0 bases had no gene match. This CDR3 is CASSLGQGQETQYF. The CDR3 bases are TGCGCCAGCAGCTTGGGACAGGGGCAAGAGACCCAGTACTTC.

This clonotype has ten or more counts. The V call is TRBV11-2, the J call TRBJ2-3; the match to TRBD2 covers 10 bases. The length of the CDR3 is 15 residues. Germline V gene lookup returns CDR1 SGHAT and CDR2 FQNNGV. J was trimmed by 6 bases and V by 5 bases; bases with no gene match: 8. CDR3: CASSPSGSLFDTQYF. For the CDR3, the DNA is TGTGCCAGCAGCCCTAGCGGGAGTTTGTTCGATACGCAGTATTTT. The full variable domain, completed using reference TRBV11-2 and TRBJ2-3, is EAGVAQSPRYKIIEKRQSVAFWCNPISGHATLYWYQQILGQGPKLLIQFQNNGVVDDSQLPKDRFSAERLKGVDSTLKIQPAKLEDSAVYLCASSPSGSLFDTQYFGPGTRLTVL.

The sample holds many counts of this clonotype. The rearrangement joins TRBV20-1 to TRBJ2-7, with no clear D. The CDR3 is made up of 15 amino acids. V lost 6 bases and J 4 bases, leaving 22 bases between the germline ends. Germline CDR1 reads DFQATT; CDR2 reads SNEGSKA (reference sequence). This CDR3 is CSARLNGLGTYEQYF. The CDR3, as DNA: TGCAGTGCCAGACTGAATGGTTTGGGCACTTACGAGCAGTACTTC.

This clonotype was seen more than once but under ten times. The chain uses TRBV7-8 and TRBJ2-1; D ambiguous. This CDR3 spans 14 amino acids. Trimming cost V 3 bases and J 8 bases, with 14 bases left between them. Germline V gene lookup returns CDR1 SGHVS and CDR2 FQNEAQ. This chain's CDR3 is CASSFGLRMDEQFF. The CDR3 DNA follows: TGTGCCAGCAGCTTCGGCCTTCGTATGGATGAGCAGTTCTTC.

There are many counts of this clonotype. The rearrangement uses TRBV10-3 and TRBJ1-1; 9 nucleotides align to TRBD1. The CDR3 contains 13 residues. Germline V CDR1 and CDR2: ENHRY, SYGVKD. Trimming cost V 6 bases and J 2 bases; bases outside gene matches: 1. The CDR3 reads CAIRDRGNTEAFF. The CDR3 region has the DNA TGTGCCATCAGGGACAGGGGTAACACTGAAGCTTTCTTT.

This clonotype was observed at least ten times. DNA for the CDR3: TGTGCCAGCAGCGTAGCTGAAGTCACAGATACGCAGTATTTT. Its protein is CASSVAEVTDTQYF. The genes are TRBV9 and TRBJ2-3; D is ambiguous. V was trimmed by 0 bases and J by 2 bases, leaving 7 bases between them. CDR1 is SGDLS and CDR2 is YYNGEE in the germline V gene. CDR3 length: 14 residues.

This clonotype was seen at least ten times. J is TRBJ1-6 and V is TRBV7-9, with D unclear. Germline V lookup: CDR1 SEHNR, CDR2 FQNEAQ (reference sequence). The CDR3 contains 12 residues. V was clipped by 4 bases and J by 5 bases, with 3 bases between them. The CDR3 region has the DNA TGTGCCAGCAGCTCTAATAATTCACCCCTCCACTTT. Protein sequence: CASSSNNSPLHF.

This chain uses TRBV5-1 with TRBJ2-1, with TRBD2 identical over 7 bases. V was pared by 4 bases and J by 5 bases, with 6 bases of the junction left unmatched. CDR1 is SGHRS, CDR2 YFSETQ, per germline. The CDR3 totals 14 residues. Written as DNA, the CDR3 is TGCGCCAGCAGCCAAGGGACTATTAACAATGAGCAGTTCTTC. Translating gives CASSQGTINNEQFF.

The table lists this clonotype with many counts. V and J are TRBV5-1 and TRBJ2-3; tentatively, D is TRBD2 (6 bases). CDR1 is SGHRS and CDR2 is YFSETQ in the germline V gene. The CDR3 has 16 residues. Trimming left V 1 base short and J 2 bases short, with 14 bases between. In DNA form, the CDR3 reads TGCGCCAGCAGCTTGCCGGTTAGCGGAGCCACAGATACGCAGTATTTT. Translation gives CASSLPVSGATDTQYF.

This clonotype is medium-sized (0.01 to 0.1%) within its sample. The chain uses TRBV5-1 and TRBJ2-5; D is unclear. Germline V gene lookup returns CDR1 SGHRS and CDR2 YFSETQ. CDR3 length: 16 amino acids. V lost 0 bases, J lost 4 bases, and 16 bases lay in between. The CDR3 DNA reads TGCGCCAGCAGCTTGGCCGGGCCTCCTAAGGGAGAGACCCAGTACTTC. The encoded protein is CASSLAGPPKGETQYF.

The table lists this clonotype with many counts. The rearrangement uses TRBV12-3 or TRBV12-4 and TRBJ1-1; D call uncertain. The V gene lost 5 bases and the J gene lost 1 base, with 8 bases spanning the gap. The CDR3 length is 13 residues. In DNA, the CDR3 is TGTGCCAGCAGTCCGGACGGGAACACTGAAGCTTTCTTT. As protein: CASSPDGNTEAFF.

This clonotype turned up a few times. The chain is built from TRBV29-1 and TRBJ1-3, with a weak D call TRBD1 (6 bases). The V end lost 4 bases, the J end lost 4 bases, and 14 bases lay between the germline ends. Germline values: CDR1 SQVTM, CDR2 ANQGSEA. CDR3 size: 14 residues. Here the CDR3 DNA reads TGCAGCGTTGTCATAGGGGGAAGAGGAAACACCATATATTTT. Amino acid sequence: CSVVIGGRGNTIYF.

Comments on this clonotype: The limits of the CDR3 on the DNA are not certain, so only TCRdb's listed CDR3 is given. The chain joins TRBV7-6 to TRBJ1-5; the tabulated D call, TRBD1, remains unverified against the DNA. Germline values: CDR1 SGHVS, CDR2 FNYEAQ. The CDR3 spans 22 amino acids, including both terminal residues. The CDR3 sequence: CASSFYICSASGDSYSNQPQHF.

This clonotype was detected ten times or more. The genes are TRBV20-1 and TRBJ2-3; TRBD1 matches at 7 bases. This CDR3 spans 14 amino acids. Losses at the gene ends were 3 bases for V and 2 bases for J; bases not matched to a gene: 5. Germline V lookup: CDR1 DFQATT, CDR2 SNEGSKA (reference sequence). In DNA form, the CDR3 reads TGCAGTGCTAGTCGACAGGGATTCACAGATACGCAGTATTTT. It specifies CSASRQGFTDTQYF.

This clonotype was observed a few times. The V gene is TRBV6-5, the J gene TRBJ2-1; D ambiguous. This CDR3 region has 15 residues. Germline CDR1 reads MNHEY; CDR2 reads SVGAGI. V dropped 4 bases and J dropped 3 bases, with 13 bases sitting between them. The CDR3 sequence: CASSFSPGNYNEQFF. The DNA for the CDR3 is TGTGCCAGCAGTTTCAGCCCGGGTAACTACAATGAGCAGTTCTTC.

At least ten counts were recorded for this clonotype. The chain carries TRBV29-1 and TRBJ2-2, with D tentatively TRBD1 or TRBD2 (5 bases each). Germline V gives CDR1 SQVTM, CDR2 ANQGSEA. V was trimmed by 6 bases and J by 6 bases, leaving 14 bases between them. CDR3 size: 13 residues. DNA of the CDR3: TGCAGCGTAAGGGACGGTTGGGCCGGGGAGCTGTTTTTT. It encodes CSVRDGWAGELFF.

This clonotype was observed at least ten times. This chain joins TRBV4-1 and TRBJ2-6; a possible D gene is TRBD1 (5 bases). In germline, CDR1 is MGHRA, CDR2 YSYEKL. The CDR3 has 17 residues. The V gene lost 0 bases and the J gene lost 4 bases, with 13 bases spanning the gap. CDR3: CASSQDHLGVGANVLTF. DNA of the CDR3: TGCGCCAGCAGCCAAGACCACCTAGGGGTAGGGGCCAACGTCCTGACTTTC.

J is TRBJ2-2 and V is TRBV14, with 9 bases aligning to TRBD1. This CDR3 comprises 18 residues. Germline V CDR1 and CDR2: SGHDN, FVKESK. With 0 bases clipped from V and 7 bases from J, the junction kept 12 bases outside the gene matches. The CDR3 sequence: CASSQEIFRTGDGGELFF. CDR3 bases: TGTGCCAGCAGCCAAGAGATCTTCAGGACAGGGGATGGCGGGGAGCTGTTTTTT.

This clonotype was picked up many times. J is TRBJ2-7 and V is TRBV29-1; 10 nucleotides match TRBD1. V lost 4 bases and J lost 5; bases outside the gene matches: 5. Germline CDR1 is SQVTM and CDR2 is ANQGSEA. This CDR3 comprises 13 residues. CDR3 nucleotide sequence: TGCAGCGTTGCCGGGACAGGGGCTGACGAGCAGTACTTC. It yields the protein CSVAGTGADEQYF.

This chain links TRBV5-1 with TRBJ2-1; D is perhaps TRBD2 (6 bases). This CDR3 has 15 residues. Trimming pared 2 bases from V and 7 bases from J, leaving 16 bases between. The germline V gene has CDR1 SGHRS and CDR2 YFSETQ. CDR3 nucleotide sequence: TGCGCCAGCAGCTTCATAGGAGGGCCCCTTAATGAGCAGTTCTTC. Translating it yields CASSFIGGPLNEQFF.

This clonotype was counted many times. The chain employs TRBV20-1 and TRBJ1-1, with a tentative D call TRBD1 (6 bases). Trimming cost V 3 bases and J 11 bases, with 19 bases left between them. CDR1 and CDR2 (germline): DFQATT, SNEGSKA (reference sequence). The CDR3 runs 13 residues. CDR3: CSASSDRSPSAFF. The CDR3 DNA reads as TGCAGTGCTAGCTCCGACAGGAGCCCTTCCGCTTTCTTT.

This clonotype has a count of ten or more. The V and J genes are TRBV5-1 and TRBJ1-1, with 7 bases fitting TRBD1. Trimming at V came to 6 bases and at J to 4 bases, leaving 3 bases not matched to a gene. This CDR3 spans 12 amino acids. CDR1 is SGHRS, CDR2 YFSETQ, per germline. CDR3 nucleotide sequence: TGCGCCAGCAACTCAGGGGGCACTGAAGCTTTCTTT. Translating it yields CASNSGGTEAFF. Based on the CDR3 plus reference TRBV5-1 and TRBJ1-1, the full variable domain is KAGVTQTPRYLIKTRGQQVTLSCSPISGHRSVSWYQQTPGQGLQFLFEYFSETQRNKGNFPGRFSGRQFSNSRSEMNVSTLELGDSALYLCASNSGGTEAFFGQGTRLTVV.

This clonotype has at least ten counts. The V gene is TRBV20-1, the J gene TRBJ2-5, with a possible D match to TRBD1 (5 bases). V lost 6 bases, J lost 5 bases, and 16 bases lay in between. The CDR3 is 13 amino acids. The V gene's germline CDR1 is DFQATT and CDR2 SNEGSKA (reference sequence). The CDR3 DNA follows: TGCAGTGCCCAAGGGGTCGACGGGGAGACCCAGTACTTC. Translated, it gives CSAQGVDGETQYF.

By share of the sample, this clonotype is medium-sized (0.01 to 0.1%). The chain recombines TRBV29-1 with TRBJ2-1, with TRBD2 matching over 16 bases. The germline gives CDR1 SQVTM, CDR2 ANQGSEA. This CDR3 has 14 amino acids. Trimming removed 4 bases from V and 10 bases from J; junction bases left unmatched: 4. CDR3 DNA: TGCAGCGTTGGGGCGGGACTAGCGGGGGGGGAGCAGTTCTTC. Its protein product is CSVGAGLAGGEQFF.

A few counts support this clonotype. V gene TRBV18 combines with J gene TRBJ2-1; tentative D call: TRBD1 (5 bases). Trimming shortened V by 4 bases and J by 4 bases, and 8 bases separated the two germline ends. In germline, CDR1 is KGHSH, CDR2 LQKENI. The CDR3 is 13 residues long. As DNA, the CDR3 is TGTGCCAGCTCACTTCAGGGATACAATGAGCAGTTCTTC. It specifies CASSLQGYNEQFF.

V and J are TRBV5-1 and TRBJ2-1, with 9 bases matching TRBD1. The CDR3 is made up of 15 amino acids. From germline, CDR1 is SGHRS and CDR2 YFSETQ. V dropped 2 bases and J dropped 9; count of bases not matched to a gene: 9. The CDR3 nucleotides read TGCGCCAGCAGCTTACAGGGGGCCCGGGCTAGTGAGCAGTTCTTC. Its protein is CASSLQGARASEQFF.

The chain joins TRBV7-2 to TRBJ2-3, with 7 bases matching TRBD2. The CDR3 covers 17 residues. The germline V gene encodes CDR1 SGHTA and CDR2 FQGNSA. The V segment lost 8 bases and the J segment 6 bases; nucleotides outside the gene matches: 20. The CDR3 sequence: CASLGPPGTNFDDTQYF. The CDR3 DNA sequence: TGTGCCAGCTTAGGTCCGCCGGGGACTAATTTTGACGATACGCAGTATTTT.

CDR3: CASSLGPSDFEQYF. As DNA, the CDR3 is TGTGCCAGCAGCCTCGGCCCGTCGGACTTCGAGCAGTACTTC. The V call is TRBV7-9, the J call TRBJ2-7; a possible D gene is TRBD2 (5 bases). CDR3 length equals 14 residues. V was trimmed by 5 bases and J by 6 bases, leaving 17 bases between them. Per germline, CDR1 SEHNR and CDR2 FQNEAQ (reference sequence).